This T cell receptor (beta chain) was recovered during a study of T-cell reconstitution after alpha-beta-depleted transplantation in children. Whole-study findings and limits: Where alpha-beta T cells came from about two months after transplant was reportedly several hundred expanded graft clones. After one year, T-cell counts and TCRbeta diversity mostly came from new T cells.

The table lists this clonotype with many counts. The target antigen is unknown. The TCRbeta library incorporated unique molecular identifiers. TCRdb re-called the PCR reads with MiXCR, one entry per CDR3 protein. The sample lists around 300,000 distinct CDR3 sequences, around 7.3% seen once, with approximately 8.6% in the top ten. Germline CDR1 DFQATT, CDR2 SNEGSKA (reference sequence). The CDR3 contains 15 residues. J lost 6 bases, V lost 3 bases, and 8 bases had no gene match. The sample here was peripheral blood, taken 360 days after TCRalphabeta/CD19-depleted stem cell transplant. The chain joins TRBV20-1 to TRBJ1-6; TRBD1 agrees at 7 bases. This receptor was identified in a female patient under 10 years old who had a stem cell transplant for Fanconi anemia, so the T cells may come from the graft donor. CDR3 nucleotide sequence: TGCAGTGCTAGCCTGTACAGGGGCGGTAATTCACCCCTCCACTTT. Translating it yields CSASLYRGGNSPLHF.